This T cell receptor (beta chain) derives from a study of shared clonotypes between healthy human individuals. Unsorted samples used roughly 95 million PBMCs for genomic DNA. Samples underwent the assay at deep level. TCRdb's table, derived via immunoSEQ multiplex PCR, lists solely in-frame clones and lacks some. The table includes roughly 500,000 clones, around 80% detected once. Germline V lookup: CDR1 SEHNR, CDR2 FQNEAQ (reference sequence). The CDR3 has 14 residues. With 8 bases removed from V and 5 bases from J, the gap between germline ends came to 19 bases. The sequenced sample consisted of PBMCs. The clonotype originates from a woman aged 40 to 50 in good health. Some clones in this sample may be carry-over from other donors' samples. V is TRBV7-9 and J is TRBJ2-7; the D call may be TRBD1 or TRBD2 (7 bases each). CDR3 bases: TGTGCCAGCGCAGAGGGAGGGGGCAACGACGAGCAGTACTTC. Its translation is CASAEGGGNDEQYF.